These T cell receptor beta chains were read from a single sample in a study of blood T cells in healthy people across ages. TCRdb processed the 5' RACE reads anew with MiXCR; each CDR3 protein has one entry. The repertoire holds approximately 800,000 distinct CDR3 sequences, with about 42% as singletons. Sequenced material: blood. Every receptor here comes from a man older than 75 in good health. CDR3s include the opening cysteine and the closing phenylalanine or tryptophan. A D gene is named only where the DNA matches it firmly. For some rows the clone size is stated as once, few or many, or as a class when expanded; others skip it.

v_call: TRBV29-1; j_call: TRBJ2-2; d_call: NA; clone_size: NA; cdr3_aa: CSVDVPGWGSTGELFF; cdr3_nt: TGCAGCGTTGATGTGCCAGGGTGGGGCAGCACCGGGGAGCTGTTTTTT
v_call: TRBV12-3/TRBV12-4; j_call: TRBJ2-1; d_call: NA; clone_size: NA; cdr3_aa: CASSIDEQFF; cdr3_nt: TGTGCCAGCAGTATCGATGAGCAGTTCTTC
v_call: TRBV18; j_call: TRBJ2-5; d_call: TRBD2; clone_size: NA; cdr3_aa: CASSATSLIVNEQYF; cdr3_nt: TGTGCCAGCTCAGCGACTAGCCTGATCGTCAATGAGCAGTACTTC
v_call: TRBV29-1; j_call: TRBJ2-2; d_call: TRBD1; clone_size: NA; cdr3_aa: CSVGGTATGELFF; cdr3_nt: TGCAGCGTTGGAGGGACAGCGACCGGGGAGCTGTTTTTT
v_call: TRBV27; j_call: TRBJ2-1; d_call: TRBD2; clone_size: NA; cdr3_aa: CASSLSPSGSYNEQFF; cdr3_nt: TGTGCCAGCAGTTTATCGCCTAGCGGGAGTTACAATGAGCAGTTCTTC
v_call: TRBV7-2; j_call: TRBJ2-5; d_call: NA; clone_size: few; cdr3_aa: CASSSPGVPESETQYF; cdr3_nt: TGTGCCAGCAGCTCTCCAGGCGTTCCCGAATCGGAGACCCAGTACTTC
v_call: TRBV5-1; j_call: TRBJ2-1; d_call: NA; clone_size: few; cdr3_aa: CASSFTGTPSNEQFF; cdr3_nt: TGCGCCAGCAGCTTTACAGGGACCCCCAGCAATGAGCAGTTCTTC
v_call: TRBV7-2; j_call: TRBJ2-1; d_call: NA; clone_size: NA; cdr3_aa: CASSLGGTHNEQFF; cdr3_nt: TGTGCCAGCAGCCTAGGGGGGACTCACAATGAGCAGTTCTTC
v_call: TRBV3-1; j_call: TRBJ1-6; d_call: NA; clone_size: NA; cdr3_aa: CASSRLTGSSPLHF; cdr3_nt: TGTGCCAGCAGCCGACTAACAGGGAGTTCACCCCTCCACTTT
v_call: TRBV2; j_call: TRBJ2-3; d_call: NA; clone_size: few; cdr3_aa: CASKIEGWADTQYF; cdr3_nt: TGTGCCAGCAAGATCGAGGGGTGGGCAGATACGCAGTATTTT
v_call: TRBV5-8; j_call: TRBJ2-5; d_call: TRBD2; clone_size: NA; cdr3_aa: CASSQPGGRTQYF; cdr3_nt: TGTGCCAGCAGCCAACCGGGGGGTAGAACCCAGTACTTC
v_call: TRBV20-1; j_call: TRBJ2-7; d_call: TRBD1; clone_size: NA; cdr3_aa: CSARAPGQGPYEQYF; cdr3_nt: TGCAGTGCTAGAGCCCCGGGACAGGGACCTTACGAGCAGTACTTC
v_call: TRBV5-1; j_call: TRBJ2-1; d_call: TRBD2; clone_size: NA; cdr3_aa: CASSLGLQPGGGVDEQFF; cdr3_nt: TGCGCCAGCAGCTTGGGGCTTCAGCCGGGAGGAGGAGTTGATGAGCAGTTCTTC
v_call: TRBV7-7; j_call: TRBJ2-5; d_call: TRBD1; clone_size: NA; cdr3_aa: CASRKGTGSGETQYF; cdr3_nt: TGTGCTAGCAGAAAAGGGACAGGGAGTGGAGAGACCCAGTACTTC
v_call: TRBV14; j_call: TRBJ2-1; d_call: NA; clone_size: NA; cdr3_aa: CASDNIQGEQFF; cdr3_nt: TGTGCCAGCGACAATATACAGGGTGAGCAGTTCTTC
v_call: TRBV29-1; j_call: TRBJ1-4; d_call: NA; clone_size: NA; cdr3_aa: CSVQDSNEKLFF; cdr3_nt: TGCAGCGTCCAGGACAGTAATGAAAAACTGTTTTTT
v_call: TRBV5-1; j_call: TRBJ2-5; d_call: NA; clone_size: NA; cdr3_aa: CASSLQPLGETQYF; cdr3_nt: TGCGCCAGCAGCTTGCAGCCCCTAGGGGAGACCCAGTACTTC
v_call: TRBV13; j_call: TRBJ2-1; d_call: NA; clone_size: few; cdr3_aa: CASIPPPLAGAYNEQFF; cdr3_nt: TGTGCCAGCATCCCTCCCCCACTGGCCGGGGCCTACAATGAGCAGTTCTTC
v_call: TRBV28; j_call: TRBJ2-7; d_call: NA; clone_size: NA; cdr3_aa: CASSLDGRRTYEQYF; cdr3_nt: TGTGCCAGCAGTTTGGACGGCAGGCGTACTTACGAGCAGTACTTC
v_call: TRBV7-9; j_call: TRBJ2-5; d_call: NA; clone_size: NA; cdr3_aa: CASGTGETQYF; cdr3_nt: TGTGCCAGCGGGACCGGCGAGACCCAGTACTTC
v_call: TRBV18; j_call: TRBJ2-7; d_call: TRBD2; clone_size: NA; cdr3_aa: CASSPGTSGIGEQYF; cdr3_nt: TGTGCCAGCTCACCGGGGACTAGCGGGATTGGCGAGCAGTACTTC
v_call: TRBV4-2; j_call: TRBJ1-2; d_call: NA; clone_size: few; cdr3_aa: CASTPSRGNYGYTF; cdr3_nt: TGTGCCAGCACCCCGTCCAGGGGCAACTATGGCTACACCTTC
v_call: TRBV2; j_call: TRBJ1-1; d_call: NA; clone_size: NA; cdr3_aa: CASSSWTYEAFF; cdr3_nt: TGTGCCAGCAGCTCTTGGACTTATGAAGCTTTCTTT
v_call: TRBV18; j_call: TRBJ2-6; d_call: NA; clone_size: NA; cdr3_aa: CASSPPGDTVSGANVLTF; cdr3_nt: TGTGCCAGCTCACCACCCGGGGACACGGTTTCTGGGGCCAACGTCCTGACTTTC
v_call: TRBV18; j_call: TRBJ2-3; d_call: NA; clone_size: few; cdr3_aa: CASSRLGTDTQYF; cdr3_nt: TGTGCCAGCTCACGGCTGGGAACAGATACGCAGTATTTT
v_call: TRBV10-3; j_call: TRBJ2-3; d_call: TRBD1; clone_size: few; cdr3_aa: CAISEPGTGGTDTQYF; cdr3_nt: TGTGCCATCAGTGAGCCGGGGACAGGGGGCACAGATACGCAGTATTTT
v_call: TRBV20-1; j_call: TRBJ2-3; d_call: NA; clone_size: NA; cdr3_aa: CSAGRAVLNTQYF; cdr3_nt: TGCAGTGCGGGGCGAGCGGTTTTAAATACGCAGTATTTT
v_call: TRBV6-5; j_call: TRBJ2-3; d_call: NA; clone_size: few; cdr3_aa: CASSYTGRTDTQYF; cdr3_nt: TGTGCCAGCAGTTACACAGGGAGGACAGATACGCAGTATTTT
v_call: TRBV27; j_call: TRBJ2-1; d_call: NA; clone_size: NA; cdr3_aa: CASSLLGSSSYNEQFF; cdr3_nt: TGTGCCAGCAGTTTATTGGGGTCTAGCTCCTACAATGAGCAGTTCTTC
v_call: TRBV27; j_call: TRBJ2-1; d_call: TRBD2; clone_size: NA; cdr3_aa: CASRLTAGGYNEQFF; cdr3_nt: TGTGCCAGCAGACTTACGGCGGGAGGGTACAATGAGCAGTTCTTC
v_call: TRBV20-1; j_call: TRBJ2-7; d_call: NA; clone_size: NA; cdr3_aa: CSARAPSSYKQYF; cdr3_nt: TGCAGTGCTAGAGCCCCTAGCTCTTACAAGCAGTACTTC
v_call: TRBV5-1; j_call: TRBJ2-5; d_call: TRBD2; clone_size: many; cdr3_aa: CASSFSGRNQETQYF; cdr3_nt: TGCGCCAGCAGCTTTAGCGGGAGGAATCAAGAGACCCAGTACTTC
v_call: TRBV7-9; j_call: TRBJ2-3; d_call: NA; clone_size: NA; cdr3_aa: CASSLVALASTDTQYF; cdr3_nt: TGTGCCAGCAGCTTAGTTGCCCTAGCTTCAACAGATACGCAGTATTTT
v_call: TRBV27; j_call: TRBJ2-7; d_call: TRBD2; clone_size: NA; cdr3_aa: CASSLEVGRAGDNEQYF; cdr3_nt: TGTGCCAGCAGTTTAGAAGTAGGGCGAGCGGGGGACAATGAGCAGTACTTC
v_call: TRBV12-3/TRBV12-4; j_call: TRBJ1-2; d_call: TRBD1; clone_size: few; cdr3_aa: CASSCPGTGPPGNYGYTF; cdr3_nt: TGTGCCAGCAGTTGTCCCGGGACAGGGCCCCCTGGTAACTATGGCTACACCTTC
v_call: TRBV9; j_call: TRBJ2-3; d_call: NA; clone_size: many; cdr3_aa: CASSVQEGDTQYF; cdr3_nt: TGTGCCAGCAGCGTACAGGAGGGAGATACGCAGTATTTT
v_call: TRBV28; j_call: TRBJ2-7; d_call: NA; clone_size: few; cdr3_aa: CASSSPGRQYF; cdr3_nt: TGTGCCAGCAGCAGCCCCGGACGGCAGTACTTC
v_call: TRBV7-2; j_call: TRBJ2-7; d_call: NA; clone_size: NA; cdr3_aa: CASSVDRRSYEQYF; cdr3_nt: TGTGCCAGCAGCGTAGACAGGAGGTCCTACGAGCAGTACTTC
v_call: TRBV20-1; j_call: TRBJ2-7; d_call: TRBD2; clone_size: NA; cdr3_aa: CSARDGSSGRAEQYF; cdr3_nt: TGCAGTGCTAGAGATGGTTCTAGCGGGAGGGCCGAGCAGTACTTC
v_call: TRBV6-6; j_call: TRBJ2-1; d_call: TRBD2; clone_size: many; cdr3_aa: CASSYSGSPEFF; cdr3_nt: TGTGCCAGCAGTTATAGCGGGAGTCCAGAGTTCTTC
v_call: TRBV11-3; j_call: TRBJ2-1; d_call: NA; clone_size: many; cdr3_aa: CASSFGGEGHEQFF; cdr3_nt: TGTGCCAGCAGCTTTGGGGGAGAGGGTCATGAGCAGTTCTTC